Presented here are 15 T cell receptor beta chains from one specimen sequenced in a study of PD-1 blockade in classical Hodgkin lymphoma. The protocol was immunoSEQ multiplex PCR, while the TCRdb copy is restricted to in-frame clones and leaves out a portion. The sample yields 40,000 to 60,000 clones, around 78% seen once. Each patient's relapse followed autologous stem cell transplantation, and brentuximab vedotin exposure varied. Specimen: peripheral blood mononuclear cells (PBMCs), collected before the second cycle of nivolumab. These receptors were taken from a human donor with classical Hodgkin lymphoma.

The chain joins TRBV7-3 to TRBJ2-7, with no clear D. This CDR3 region has 12 residues. The germline V gene has CDR1 SGHTA and CDR2 FQGTGA. The V end was cut by 5 bases, the J end by 3 bases, with 8 bases between. CDR3: CASSQNSYEQYF. CDR3 nucleotides: TGTGCCAGCAGCCAGAACAGCTACGAGCAGTACTTC.

A word on this clone: The identical CDR3 is also encoded by other nucleotide sequences in the sample. The rearrangement links TRBV7-3 to TRBJ1-5, with a possible D match to TRBD1 (6 bases). Germline V lookup: CDR1 SGHTA, CDR2 FQGTGA. This CDR3 contains 13 residues. Trimming took off 4 bases at V and 7 bases at J, with 11 bases between the two ends. This CDR3 is CASSSWGGQPQHF. CDR3 in DNA: TGTGCCAGCAGCTCCTGGGGGGGCCAGCCCCAGCATTTT.

Notes on this clone: Other DNA sequences in the same sample also yield this CDR3. V usage is TRBV28 and J usage is TRBJ1-2; no firm D call. Trimming cost V 2 bases and J 4 bases, with 8 bases left between them. The CDR3 is made up of 13 amino acids. Germline CDR1 is MDHEN and CDR2 is SYDVKM. CDR3 sequence: CASSLTALYGYTF. CDR3 bases: TGTGCCAGCAGTTTAACAGCCCTCTATGGCTACACCTTC.

V and J are TRBV27 and TRBJ2-1; D gene ambiguous. V lost 4 bases and J lost 6, with 10 bases in between. Germline CDR1 MNHEY, CDR2 SMNVEV (reference sequence). This CDR3 has 13 amino acids. The CDR3 is CASSSRKGNEQFF. The CDR3 region has the DNA TGTGCCAGCAGTTCCCGAAAGGGCAATGAGCAGTTCTTC.

This rearrangement joins TRBV30 to TRBJ2-1; TRBD2 matches at 14 bases. There are 15 residues in the CDR3. Germline V gene lookup returns CDR1 GTSNPN and CDR2 SVGIG (reference sequence). Trimming cost V 8 bases and J 6 bases; bases outside gene matches: 9. As DNA, the CDR3 is TGTGCCACCAGACTGGGACTAGCGGGGGCCAATGAGCAGTTCTTC. As protein: CATRLGLAGANEQFF.

V usage is TRBV27 and J usage is TRBJ2-1, with TRBD2 matching over 10 bases. The V gene end was trimmed by 3 bases and the J gene end by 4 bases; junction bases not matched to a gene: 3. The CDR3 has 15 amino acids. Germline V CDR1 and CDR2: MNHEY, SMNVEV (reference sequence). CDR3 residues: CASSFETSGYNEQFF. CDR3 coding DNA: TGTGCCAGCAGTTTCGAGACTAGCGGGTACAATGAGCAGTTCTTC.

This chain joins TRBV28 and TRBJ2-7; a weak D match, TRBD1 (5 bases). Germline values: CDR1 MDHEN, CDR2 SYDVKM. The CDR3 covers 13 residues. Trimming shortened V by 1 base and J by 2 bases, and 6 bases separated the two germline ends. This chain's CDR3 is CASSLSGPYEQYF. The CDR3 region has the DNA TGTGCCAGCAGTTTATCAGGGCCCTACGAGCAGTACTTC.

The chain uses TRBV18 and TRBJ2-5; D is undetermined. The CDR3 runs 15 residues. Germline CDR1 reads KGHSH; CDR2 reads LQKENI. V gave up 1 base and J gave up 5 bases, with 14 bases separating them. CDR3: CASSPRGIGRETQYF. The CDR3 nucleotides are TGTGCCAGCTCACCACGAGGTATAGGGCGCGAGACCCAGTACTTC.

The chain is built from TRBV7-9 and TRBJ1-2; 10 bases line up with TRBD1. CDR3 length: 14 residues. CDR1 SEHNR and CDR2 FQNEAQ come from the germline V gene (reference sequence). The J segment lost 2 bases and the V segment lost 5 bases, leaving 2 bases of the junction unmatched. CDR3 nucleotides: TGTGCCAGCAGCCGGGACAGGGGAAACTATGGCTACACCTTC. This sequence encodes CASSRDRGNYGYTF.

The rearrangement joins TRBV9 to TRBJ2-1; D is perhaps TRBD2 (5 bases). The CDR3 length is 14 residues. CDR1 and CDR2 (germline): SGDLS, YYNGEE. Deletions cut 0 bases from V and 6 bases from J, with 10 bases between. The DNA of the CDR3 is TGTGCCAGCAGCGTAGGAAATAGCGTCAATGAGCAGTTCTTC. Protein: CASSVGNSVNEQFF.

The J gene is TRBJ2-6, the V gene TRBV10-2, with D perhaps TRBD1 or TRBD2 (5 bases each). In germline, CDR1 is WSHSY, CDR2 SAAADI. The germline V and J ends were trimmed by 7 bases and 3 bases, with 22 bases remaining between them. This CDR3 comprises 18 residues. In DNA, the CDR3 is TGCGCCAGCAACCGGGACCCCAACCTGGCGTTTGGGGCCAACGTCCTGACTTTC. Translating gives CASNRDPNLAFGANVLTF.

Sample share makes this clone medium-sized. CDR3 nucleotide sequence: TGTGCCAGCAATCCCACTCAAGGGAACACCGGGGAGCTGTTTTTT. Translated: CASNPTQGNTGELFF. This chain uses TRBV28 with TRBJ2-2; D remains unclear. With 7 bases removed from V and 1 base from J, the gap between germline ends came to 13 bases. CDR1 MDHEN and CDR2 SYDVKM come from the germline V gene. This CDR3 spans 15 amino acids.

This chain links TRBV18 with TRBJ2-6; maybe TRBD2 (5 bases). Germline CDR1 reads KGHSH; CDR2 reads LQKENI. The CDR3 covers 20 residues. V shed 5 bases and J shed 1 base, with 24 bases lying between them. CDR3 nucleotide sequence: TGTGCCAGCTCAATCGTACGGGGTTCGGTATTCGTATCTGGGGCCAACGTCCTGACTTTC. As protein: CASSIVRGSVFVSGANVLTF.

This clone was observed a single time. This chain connects TRBV6-5 to TRBJ2-7, with D unclear. Trimming shortened V by 11 bases and J by 1 base, and 9 bases separated the two germline ends. Germline V CDR1 and CDR2: MNHEY, SVGAGI. The length of the CDR3 is 11 residues. The CDR3 spells CASGTSYEQYF. CDR3 in DNA: TGTGCCTCAGGAACGTCCTACGAGCAGTACTTC.

This clone was found once. The J gene is TRBJ2-1, the V gene TRBV7-6; the match to TRBD1 covers 10 bases. The CDR3 runs to 16 residues. Germline CDR1 and CDR2: SGHVS and FNYEAQ. Trimming removed 1 base from V and 3 bases from J; junction bases left unmatched: 3. The chain's CDR3 is CASSLGGTGVYNEQFF. The DNA for the CDR3 is TGTGCCAGCAGCTTAGGGGGGACAGGGGTCTACAATGAGCAGTTCTTC.